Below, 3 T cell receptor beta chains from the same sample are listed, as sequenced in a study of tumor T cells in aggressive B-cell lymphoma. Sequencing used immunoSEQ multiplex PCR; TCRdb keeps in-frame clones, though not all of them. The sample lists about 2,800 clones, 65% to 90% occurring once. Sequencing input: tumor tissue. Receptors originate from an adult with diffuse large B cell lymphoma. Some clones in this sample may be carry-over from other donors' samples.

DNA of the CDR3: TGTGCCAGCACCCGGACAGCAACTAATGAAAAACTGTTTTTT. Translation: CASTRTATNEKLFF. The gene calls are TRBV6-1 and TRBJ1-4; D might be TRBD1 (6 bases). CDR3 size: 14 residues. V gave up 7 bases and J gave up 0 bases, with 9 bases separating them. The germline V gene has CDR1 MNHNS and CDR2 SASEGT.

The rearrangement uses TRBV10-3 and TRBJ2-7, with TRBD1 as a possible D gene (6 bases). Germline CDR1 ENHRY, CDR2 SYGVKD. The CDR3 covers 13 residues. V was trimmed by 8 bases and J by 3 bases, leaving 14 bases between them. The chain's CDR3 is CAIWGGRGYEQYF. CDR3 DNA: TGTGCCATCTGGGGCGGCAGGGGCTACGAGCAGTACTTC.

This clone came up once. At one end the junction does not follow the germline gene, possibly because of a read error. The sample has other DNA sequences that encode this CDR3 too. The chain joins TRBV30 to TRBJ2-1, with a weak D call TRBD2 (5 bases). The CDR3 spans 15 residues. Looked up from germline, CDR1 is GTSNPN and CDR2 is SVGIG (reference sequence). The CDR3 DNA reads TGTGCTTGGACCACTAGTGGATACTCCTACAATGAGCAGTTCTTC. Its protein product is CAWTTSGYSYNEQFF.